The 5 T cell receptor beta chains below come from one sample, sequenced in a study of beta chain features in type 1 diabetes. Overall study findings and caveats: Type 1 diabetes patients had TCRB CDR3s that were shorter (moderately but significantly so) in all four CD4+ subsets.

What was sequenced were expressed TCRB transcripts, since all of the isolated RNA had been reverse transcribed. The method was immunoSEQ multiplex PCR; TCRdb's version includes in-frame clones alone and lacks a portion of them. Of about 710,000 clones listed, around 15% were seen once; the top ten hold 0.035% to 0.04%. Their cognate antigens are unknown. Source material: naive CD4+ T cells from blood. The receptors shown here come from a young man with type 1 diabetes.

CDR3 DNA sequence: TGTGCCTGGGGGACAGGGGTAAATCAGCCCCAGCATTTT. This encodes CAWGTGVNQPQHF. The V and J genes are TRBV30 and TRBJ1-5; 10 bases map to TRBD1. This CDR3 is 13 amino acids long. The V segment lost 5 bases and the J segment 4 bases; nucleotides outside the gene matches: 2. Germline CDR1 is GTSNPN and CDR2 is SVGIG (reference sequence). Filled out from reference TRBV30 and TRBJ1-5, the complete variable domain reads SQTIHQWPATLVQPVGSPLSLECTVEGTSNPNLYWYRQAAGRGLQLLFYSVGIGQISSEVPQNLSASRPQDRQFILSSKKLLLSDSGFYLCAWGTGVNQPQHFGDGTRLSIL.

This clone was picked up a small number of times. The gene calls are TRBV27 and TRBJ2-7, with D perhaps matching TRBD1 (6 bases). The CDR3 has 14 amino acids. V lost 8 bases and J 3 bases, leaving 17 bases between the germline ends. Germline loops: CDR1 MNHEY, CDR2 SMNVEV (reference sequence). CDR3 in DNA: TGTGCCAGCCGCTCTGCGACAGGCAACTACGAGCAGTACTTC. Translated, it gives CASRSATGNYEQYF.

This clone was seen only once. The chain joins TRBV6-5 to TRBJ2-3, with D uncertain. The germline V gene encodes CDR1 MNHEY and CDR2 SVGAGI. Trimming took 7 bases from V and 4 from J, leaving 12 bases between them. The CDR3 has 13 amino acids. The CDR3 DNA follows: TGTGCCAGCATCCTGGGTCCCGCAGATACGCAGTATTTT. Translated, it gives CASILGPADTQYF.

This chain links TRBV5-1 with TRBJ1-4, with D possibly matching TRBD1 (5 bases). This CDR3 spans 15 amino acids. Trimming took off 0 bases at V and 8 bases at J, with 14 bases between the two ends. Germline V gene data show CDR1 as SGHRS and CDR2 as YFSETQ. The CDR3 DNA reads TGCGCCAGCAGCTTGGATGCAGGGAGGCAGGAAAAACTGTTTTTT. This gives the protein CASSLDAGRQEKLFF.

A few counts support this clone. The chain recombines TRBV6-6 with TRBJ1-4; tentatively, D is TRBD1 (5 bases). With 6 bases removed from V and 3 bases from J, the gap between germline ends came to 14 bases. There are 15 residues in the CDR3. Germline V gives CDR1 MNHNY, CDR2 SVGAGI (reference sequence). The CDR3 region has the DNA TGTGCCAGCAGAAACGGGGCAGGGTCTAATGAAAAACTGTTTTTT. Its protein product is CASRNGAGSNEKLFF.